These T cell receptor beta chains were read from a single sample in a study of resident and recirculating memory T cells in vitiligo. Sequenced by immunoSEQ multiplex PCR; TCRdb stores in-frame clones only, minus some. The sample holds more than 35,000 clones, about 93% seen once. The sample comprised blood. These receptors were taken from a male donor with vitiligo. The CDR3 runs from the conserved cysteine through the conserved F or W. Each record gives: J gene, V gene, D gene, clone size, CDR3 protein, CDR3 DNA. D genes are given only for firm matches. Size is omitted from some rows. Given values are once, few, many or a class for expanded clones.

J gene: TRBJ2-5; V gene: TRBV6-6; D gene: TRBD2; clone size: .; CDR3 protein: CASSSPVVGRGETQYF; CDR3 DNA: TGTGCCAGCAGTTCCCCAGTTGTGGGGAGGGGAGAGACCCAGTACTTC
J gene: TRBJ2-7; V gene: TRBV7-9; D gene: TRBD1; clone size: .; CDR3 protein: CASSIWTGNLYEQYF; CDR3 DNA: TGTGCCAGCAGCATATGGACAGGGAATTTATACGAGCAGTACTTC
J gene: TRBJ2-1; V gene: TRBV5-1; D gene: .; clone size: .; CDR3 protein: CASSLRGGAGPSSYNEQFF; CDR3 DNA: TGCGCCAGCAGCTTGCGAGGGGGAGCGGGGCCCAGCTCCTACAATGAGCAGTTCTTC
J gene: TRBJ1-6; V gene: TRBV10-2; D gene: .; clone size: .; CDR3 protein: CASSERTVGSSPLHF; CDR3 DNA: TGCGCCAGCAGTGAGCGGACAGTGGGCAGCTCACCCCTCCACTTT
J gene: TRBJ2-7; V gene: TRBV6-6; D gene: TRBD2; clone size: .; CDR3 protein: CASSTIGGSSYEQYF; CDR3 DNA: TGTGCCAGCAGTACAATCGGGGGGAGCTCCTACGAGCAGTACTTC
J gene: TRBJ2-7; V gene: TRBV7-2; D gene: TRBD2; clone size: .; CDR3 protein: CASSLGLAGGVSSYEQYF; CDR3 DNA: TGTGCCAGCAGCTTGGGACTAGCGGGGGGCGTTAGCTCCTACGAGCAGTACTTC
J gene: TRBJ1-4; V gene: TRBV6-1; D gene: .; clone size: .; CDR3 protein: CASTKGSGEGEKLFF; CDR3 DNA: TGTGCCAGCACCAAAGGTTCGGGGGAGGGCGAAAAACTGTTTTTT
J gene: TRBJ1-5; V gene: TRBV6-5; D gene: .; clone size: .; CDR3 protein: CASRTSGSRAPQHF; CDR3 DNA: TGTGCCAGCAGGACTTCGGGGAGTCGTGCGCCCCAGCATTTT
J gene: TRBJ2-1; V gene: TRBV6-6; D gene: .; clone size: .; CDR3 protein: CASSYSGSEDEQFF; CDR3 DNA: TGTGCCAGCAGTTACTCTGGTAGCGAGGATGAGCAGTTCTTC
J gene: TRBJ1-2; V gene: TRBV10-3; D gene: .; clone size: .; CDR3 protein: CAIRDGISNYGYTF; CDR3 DNA: TGTGCCATCAGGGACGGGATTTCTAACTATGGCTACACCTTC
J gene: TRBJ2-7; V gene: TRBV7-8; D gene: TRBD2; clone size: .; CDR3 protein: CASSVRRGGEQYF; CDR3 DNA: TGTGCCAGCTCCGTTCGACGGGGGGGCGAGCAGTACTTC
J gene: TRBJ1-2; V gene: TRBV7-2; D gene: .; clone size: .; CDR3 protein: CASSLGSGSGYTF; CDR3 DNA: TGTGCCAGCAGCTTAGGTTCAGGGTCGGGCTACACCTTC
J gene: TRBJ1-2; V gene: TRBV28; D gene: TRBD1; clone size: .; CDR3 protein: CASSSTQGASYGYTF; CDR3 DNA: TGTGCCAGCAGTTCCACCCAGGGGGCTTCCTATGGCTACACCTTC
J gene: TRBJ1-4; V gene: TRBV2; D gene: .; clone size: .; CDR3 protein: CASGRGGTNEKLFF; CDR3 DNA: TGTGCCAGCGGAAGGGGAGGAACTAATGAAAAACTGTTTTTT
J gene: TRBJ1-4; V gene: TRBV6-1; D gene: .; clone size: once; CDR3 protein: CASRALQGSGEKLFF; CDR3 DNA: TGTGCCAGCAGAGCACTCCAGGGGAGCGGCGAAAAACTGTTTTTT
J gene: TRBJ2-7; V gene: TRBV13; D gene: TRBD2; clone size: .; CDR3 protein: CASSFELAGGLYEQYF; CDR3 DNA: TGTGCCAGCAGCTTCGAACTAGCGGGGGGACTCTACGAGCAGTACTTC
J gene: TRBJ1-3; V gene: TRBV30; D gene: .; clone size: .; CDR3 protein: CAWRRTGTAGNTIYF; CDR3 DNA: TGTGCCTGGAGACGTACAGGGACGGCTGGAAACACCATATATTTT
J gene: TRBJ2-6; V gene: TRBV7-3; D gene: .; clone size: .; CDR3 protein: CASSLEAGNSPLANVLTF; CDR3 DNA: TGTGCCAGCAGCCTCGAGGCGGGAAACTCTCCGCTAGCCAACGTCCTGACTTTC
J gene: TRBJ2-7; V gene: TRBV5-6; D gene: .; clone size: .; CDR3 protein: CASSTSWGLEQYF; CDR3 DNA: TGTGCCAGCAGCACCTCATGGGGGCTCGAGCAGTACTTC
J gene: TRBJ1-2; V gene: TRBV30; D gene: TRBD1; clone size: .; CDR3 protein: CAWSLGTGDTSF; CDR3 DNA: TGTGCCTGGAGTCTTGGGACAGGGGATACGAGCTTC
J gene: TRBJ2-5; V gene: TRBV7-9; D gene: .; clone size: .; CDR3 protein: CASSRAVQETQYF; CDR3 DNA: TGTGCCAGCAGCCGAGCGGTCCAAGAGACCCAGTACTTC
J gene: TRBJ2-7; V gene: TRBV12-5; D gene: .; clone size: .; CDR3 protein: CASGSGGFEQYF; CDR3 DNA: TGTGCTAGTGGCTCAGGGGGGTTCGAGCAGTACTTC
J gene: TRBJ2-5; V gene: TRBV4-3; D gene: TRBD2; clone size: .; CDR3 protein: CASSQVIAGGETQYF; CDR3 DNA: TGCGCCAGCAGCCAAGTAATAGCGGGGGGGGAGACCCAGTACTTC
J gene: TRBJ2-3; V gene: TRBV9; D gene: .; clone size: .; CDR3 protein: CASSSDTRPDTQYF; CDR3 DNA: TGTGCCAGCAGCTCCGACACCAGACCAGATACGCAGTATTTT
J gene: TRBJ1-6; V gene: TRBV7-9; D gene: TRBD1; clone size: once; CDR3 protein: CASSRETGPPLHF; CDR3 DNA: TGTGCCAGCAGCCGCGAGACAGGGCCACCCCTCCACTTT
J gene: TRBJ2-1; V gene: TRBV5-1; D gene: TRBD2; clone size: .; CDR3 protein: CASSSSPAGGSYNEQFF; CDR3 DNA: TGCGCCAGCAGCTCCTCCCCAGCGGGGGGCTCCTACAATGAGCAGTTCTTC
J gene: TRBJ1-6; V gene: TRBV19; D gene: TRBD1; clone size: few; CDR3 protein: CASSIGGTANSPLHF; CDR3 DNA: TGTGCCAGTAGTATCGGAGGGACAGCTAATTCACCCCTCCACTTT
J gene: TRBJ2-5; V gene: TRBV5-1; D gene: TRBD2; clone size: .; CDR3 protein: CASSPLAGGPETQYF; CDR3 DNA: TGCGCCAGCAGTCCTCTAGCGGGGGGGCCGGAGACCCAGTACTTC
J gene: TRBJ1-3; V gene: TRBV7-9; D gene: .; clone size: .; CDR3 protein: CASSDGSGSGNTIYF; CDR3 DNA: TGTGCCAGCAGCGACGGAAGCGGCTCTGGAAACACCATATATTTT
J gene: TRBJ2-1; V gene: TRBV5-1; D gene: TRBD2; clone size: .; CDR3 protein: CASSASSGGSSYNEQFF; CDR3 DNA: TGCGCCAGCAGCGCCAGTAGCGGGGGAAGCTCCTACAATGAGCAGTTCTTC
J gene: TRBJ2-7; V gene: TRBV4-3; D gene: .; clone size: .; CDR3 protein: CASSHGTLGLYEQYF; CDR3 DNA: TGCGCCAGCAGCCACGGGACATTGGGGCTCTACGAGCAGTACTTC
J gene: TRBJ1-2; V gene: TRBV11-2; D gene: TRBD1; clone size: .; CDR3 protein: CASTPGQGRGYTF; CDR3 DNA: TGTGCCAGCACCCCCGGACAGGGGCGAGGCTACACCTTC
J gene: TRBJ2-5; V gene: TRBV30; D gene: TRBD2; clone size: few; CDR3 protein: CAWSALAGVEETQYF; CDR3 DNA: TGTGCCTGGAGTGCGCTAGCGGGGGTGGAAGAGACCCAGTACTTC
J gene: TRBJ2-1; V gene: TRBV7-7; D gene: TRBD1; clone size: .; CDR3 protein: CASSPGQGGWQFF; CDR3 DNA: TGTGCCAGCAGCCCGGGACAGGGAGGTTGGCAGTTCTTC
J gene: TRBJ2-5; V gene: TRBV19; D gene: TRBD2; clone size: .; CDR3 protein: CASSTSGLEGETQYF; CDR3 DNA: TGTGCCAGTAGTACCTCAGGACTAGAAGGAGAGACCCAGTACTTC
J gene: TRBJ2-7; V gene: TRBV6-5; D gene: TRBD1; clone size: .; CDR3 protein: CASRGTGISYEQYF; CDR3 DNA: TGTGCCAGCAGGGGGACAGGTATATCCTACGAGCAGTACTTC
J gene: TRBJ2-3; V gene: TRBV10-3; D gene: TRBD1; clone size: .; CDR3 protein: CAIRPQGLFTDTQYF; CDR3 DNA: TGTGCCATCAGACCACAGGGGCTTTTCACAGATACGCAGTATTTT
J gene: TRBJ1-2; V gene: TRBV6-4; D gene: .; clone size: once; CDR3 protein: CASSRDTGYGYTF; CDR3 DNA: TGTGCCAGCAGCCGGGACACAGGGTATGGCTACACCTTC
J gene: TRBJ2-1; V gene: TRBV14; D gene: TRBD2; clone size: .; CDR3 protein: CASSRTSGTRWNEQFF; CDR3 DNA: TGTGCCAGCAGCCGAACCTCCGGGACTAGGTGGAATGAGCAGTTCTTC